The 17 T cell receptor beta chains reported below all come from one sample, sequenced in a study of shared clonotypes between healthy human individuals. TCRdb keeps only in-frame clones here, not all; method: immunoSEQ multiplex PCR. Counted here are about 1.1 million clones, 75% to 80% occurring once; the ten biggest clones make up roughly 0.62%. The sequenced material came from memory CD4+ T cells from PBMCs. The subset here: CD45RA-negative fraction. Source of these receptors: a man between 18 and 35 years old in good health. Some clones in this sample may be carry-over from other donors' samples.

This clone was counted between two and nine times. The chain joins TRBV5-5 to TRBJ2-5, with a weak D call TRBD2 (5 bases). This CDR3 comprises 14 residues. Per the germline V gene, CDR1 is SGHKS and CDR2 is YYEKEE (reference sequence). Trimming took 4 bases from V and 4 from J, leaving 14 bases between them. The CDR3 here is CASSPRRDAETQYF. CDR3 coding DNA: TGTGCCAGCAGCCCCCGTCGGGATGCAGAGACCCAGTACTTC.

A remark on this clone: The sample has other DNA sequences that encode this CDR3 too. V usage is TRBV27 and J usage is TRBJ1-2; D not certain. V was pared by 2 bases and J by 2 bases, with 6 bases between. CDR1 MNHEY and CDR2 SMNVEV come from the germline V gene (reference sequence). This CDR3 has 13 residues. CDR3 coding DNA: TGTGCCAGCAGTTTACAGCCAAACTATGGCTACACCTTC. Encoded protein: CASSLQPNYGYTF.

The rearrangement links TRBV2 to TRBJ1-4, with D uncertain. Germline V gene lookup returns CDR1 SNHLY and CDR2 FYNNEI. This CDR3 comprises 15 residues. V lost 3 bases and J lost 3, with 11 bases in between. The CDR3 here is CASSDSRTANEKLFF. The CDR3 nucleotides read TGTGCCAGCAGTGATTCCCGGACCGCTAATGAAAAACTGTTTTTT. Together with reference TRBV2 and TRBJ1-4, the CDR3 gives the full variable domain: EPEVTQTPSHQVTQMGQEVILRCVPISNHLYFYWYRQILGQKVEFLVSFYNNEISEKSEIFDDQFSVERPDGSNFTLKIRSTKLEDSAMYFCASSDSRTANEKLFFGSGTQLSVL.

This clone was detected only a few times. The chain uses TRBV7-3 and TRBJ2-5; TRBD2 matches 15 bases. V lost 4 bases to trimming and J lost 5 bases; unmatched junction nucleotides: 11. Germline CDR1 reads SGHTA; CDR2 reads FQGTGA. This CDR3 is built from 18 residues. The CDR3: CASSSGLAGGPFAETQYF. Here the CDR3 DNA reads TGTGCCAGCAGCTCCGGACTAGCGGGAGGGCCGTTTGCGGAGACCCAGTACTTC.

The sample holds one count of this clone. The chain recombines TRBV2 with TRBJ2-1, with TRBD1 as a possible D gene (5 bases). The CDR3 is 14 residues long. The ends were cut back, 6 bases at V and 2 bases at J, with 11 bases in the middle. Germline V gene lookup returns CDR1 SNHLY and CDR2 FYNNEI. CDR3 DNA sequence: TGTGCCAGCAGGAGGCTGACAGCCTACAATGAGCAGTTCTTC. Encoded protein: CASRRLTAYNEQFF.

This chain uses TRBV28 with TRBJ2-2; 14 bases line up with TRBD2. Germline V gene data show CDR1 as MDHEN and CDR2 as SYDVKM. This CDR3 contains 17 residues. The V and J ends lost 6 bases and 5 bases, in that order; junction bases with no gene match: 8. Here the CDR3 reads CASRPTSGRAMTGELFF. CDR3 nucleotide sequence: TGTGCCAGCAGACCGACTAGCGGGAGGGCAATGACCGGGGAGCTGTTTTTT.

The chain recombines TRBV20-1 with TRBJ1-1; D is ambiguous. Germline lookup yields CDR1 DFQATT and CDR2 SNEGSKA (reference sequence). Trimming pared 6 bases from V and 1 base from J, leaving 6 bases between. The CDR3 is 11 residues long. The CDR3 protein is CSATQNTEAFF. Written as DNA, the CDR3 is TGCAGTGCCACGCAGAACACTGAAGCTTTCTTT.

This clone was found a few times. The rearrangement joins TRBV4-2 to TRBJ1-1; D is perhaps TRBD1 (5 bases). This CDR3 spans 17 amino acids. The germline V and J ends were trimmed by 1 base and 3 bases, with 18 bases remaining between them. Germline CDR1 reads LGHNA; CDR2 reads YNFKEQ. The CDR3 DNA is TGTGCCAGCAGCCAAGTGGGCAGTGCATGGGGCTACACTGAAGCTTTCTTT. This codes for CASSQVGSAWGYTEAFF.

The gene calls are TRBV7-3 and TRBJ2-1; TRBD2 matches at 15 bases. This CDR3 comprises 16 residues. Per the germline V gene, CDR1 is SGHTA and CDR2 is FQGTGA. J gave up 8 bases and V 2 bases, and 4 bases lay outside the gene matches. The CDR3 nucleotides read TGTGCCAGCAGCTTACTCGGACTAGCGGGAGGGCATGAGCAGTTCTTC. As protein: CASSLLGLAGGHEQFF.

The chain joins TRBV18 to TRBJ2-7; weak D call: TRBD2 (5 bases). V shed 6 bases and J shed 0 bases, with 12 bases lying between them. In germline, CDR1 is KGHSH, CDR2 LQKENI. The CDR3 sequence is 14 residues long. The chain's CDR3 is CASSPRGRSYEQYF. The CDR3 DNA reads TGTGCCAGCTCGCCCCGCGGGCGCTCCTACGAGCAGTACTTC.

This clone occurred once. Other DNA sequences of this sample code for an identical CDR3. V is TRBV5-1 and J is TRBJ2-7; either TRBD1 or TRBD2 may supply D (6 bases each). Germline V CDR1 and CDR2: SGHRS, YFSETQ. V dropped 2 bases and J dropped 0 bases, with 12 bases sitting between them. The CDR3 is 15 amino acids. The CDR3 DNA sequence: TGCGCCAGCAGCTTCGGGGGCGCCAGCTCCTACGAGCAGTACTTC. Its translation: CASSFGGASSYEQYF.

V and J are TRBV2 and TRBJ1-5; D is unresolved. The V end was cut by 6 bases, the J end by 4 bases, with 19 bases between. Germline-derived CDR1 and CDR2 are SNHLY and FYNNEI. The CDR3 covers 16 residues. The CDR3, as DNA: TGTGCCAGCAGCGGCGGGGAGCCCCACACAAATCAGCCCCAGCATTTT. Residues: CASSGGEPHTNQPQHF.

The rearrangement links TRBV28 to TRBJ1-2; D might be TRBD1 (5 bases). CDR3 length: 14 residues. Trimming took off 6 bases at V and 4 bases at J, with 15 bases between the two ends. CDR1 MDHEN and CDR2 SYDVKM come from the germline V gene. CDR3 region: CASSPPGGFYGYTF. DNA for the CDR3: TGTGCCAGCAGCCCCCCGGGGGGTTTCTATGGCTACACCTTC.

The CDR3 DNA is TGTGCCAGCAGCGTCCTTGCGGGAGCGACCACAGATACGCAGTATTTT. Protein product: CASSVLAGATTDTQYF. V and J are TRBV7-2 and TRBJ2-3; 7 bases line up with TRBD2. The CDR3 contains 16 residues. The ends lost 5 bases at V and 2 bases at J; junction bases unmatched: 10. Germline-derived CDR1 and CDR2 are SGHTA and FQGNSA.

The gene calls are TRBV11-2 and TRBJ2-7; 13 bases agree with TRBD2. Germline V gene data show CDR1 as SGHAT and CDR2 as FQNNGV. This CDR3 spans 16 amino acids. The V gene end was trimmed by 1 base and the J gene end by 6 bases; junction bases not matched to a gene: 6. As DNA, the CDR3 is TGTGCCAGCAGCTTAGTCCAAGGACTAGCGGGAGTCGAGCAGTACTTC. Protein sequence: CASSLVQGLAGVEQYF.

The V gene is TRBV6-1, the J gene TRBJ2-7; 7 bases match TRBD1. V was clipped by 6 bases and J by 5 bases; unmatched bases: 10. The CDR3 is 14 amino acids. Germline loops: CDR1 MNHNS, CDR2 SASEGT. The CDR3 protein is CASRPQGLGDEQYF. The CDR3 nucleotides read TGTGCCAGCAGACCACAGGGGCTCGGCGACGAGCAGTACTTC.

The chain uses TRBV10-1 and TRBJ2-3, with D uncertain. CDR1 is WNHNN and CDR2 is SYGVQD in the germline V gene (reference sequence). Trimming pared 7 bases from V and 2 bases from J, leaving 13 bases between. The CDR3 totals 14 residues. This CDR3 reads CASTSGDATDTQYF. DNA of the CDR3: TGCGCCAGCACGTCAGGAGACGCCACAGATACGCAGTATTTT.